A selection of T cell receptor beta chains follows, all from one sample in a study of T cells in Graves' hyperthyroidism and ophthalmopathy. TCRdb called the multiplex PCR reads again in MiXCR, with one record for every CDR3 protein. Of around 800,000 distinct CDR3 sequences listed, 35% to 40% are singletons. Sample: blood. The receptors originated from a man aged 18 to 30 with Graves' hyperthyroidism. Each CDR3 is given with its conserved first and last residue. The order of the fields is CDR3 DNA, CDR3 protein, V gene, CDR3 length, D gene, clone size, J gene. The D gene is left open where the match is weak. The listing skips clone size in some rows; elsewhere it reads once, few, many or a size class.

cdr3_nt: TGTGCCAGCAGTGCCTCGTACAGTTCTCCCAAAGGCGAGCAGTACTTC; cdr3_aa: CASSASYSSPKGEQYF; v_call: TRBV12-3/TRBV12-4; cdr3_length: 16; d_call: NA; clone_size: NA; j_call: TRBJ2-7
cdr3_nt: TGTGCCAGCAGTGAATATATTCCCACTGAAGCTTTCTTT; cdr3_aa: CASSEYIPTEAFF; v_call: TRBV25-1; cdr3_length: 13; d_call: NA; clone_size: NA; j_call: TRBJ1-1
cdr3_nt: TGCAGCGTTTCCGTTACGGGAGACACTGAAGCTTTCTTT; cdr3_aa: CSVSVTGDTEAFF; v_call: TRBV29-1; cdr3_length: 13; d_call: NA; clone_size: many; j_call: TRBJ1-1
cdr3_nt: TGTGCCAGCAGTGAAGCCCCGGGGAGGGCAGAGACCCAGTACTTC; cdr3_aa: CASSEAPGRAETQYF; v_call: TRBV10-3; cdr3_length: 15; d_call: TRBD2; clone_size: NA; j_call: TRBJ2-5
cdr3_nt: TGTGCCAGTAGCAACTTGAACACTGAAGCTTTCTTT; cdr3_aa: CASSNLNTEAFF; v_call: TRBV19; cdr3_length: 12; d_call: NA; clone_size: many; j_call: TRBJ1-1
cdr3_nt: TGTGCCAGCAGTTGGCTAGCGACCTCCTACGAGCAGTACTTC; cdr3_aa: CASSWLATSYEQYF; v_call: TRBV2; cdr3_length: 14; d_call: NA; clone_size: few; j_call: TRBJ2-7
cdr3_nt: TGCAGCTTAGCGGGCGGCTCTGGGGCCAACGTCCTGACTTTC; cdr3_aa: CSLAGGSGANVLTF; v_call: TRBV29-1; cdr3_length: 14; d_call: TRBD2; clone_size: NA; j_call: TRBJ2-6
cdr3_nt: TGTGCCAGCAGTTCTCTCGGGACAGCGATTAATGAAAAACTGTTTTTT; cdr3_aa: CASSSLGTAINEKLFF; v_call: TRBV12-3/TRBV12-4; cdr3_length: 16; d_call: TRBD1; clone_size: NA; j_call: TRBJ1-4
cdr3_nt: TGCAGTGCTAAGGCGGGAAGAGCCTACGAGCAGTACTTC; cdr3_aa: CSAKAGRAYEQYF; v_call: TRBV20-1; cdr3_length: 13; d_call: NA; clone_size: few; j_call: TRBJ2-7
cdr3_nt: TGTGCCAGCAGGGCCGGGACAGGGGTCACTGAAGCTTTCTTT; cdr3_aa: CASRAGTGVTEAFF; v_call: TRBV9; cdr3_length: 14; d_call: TRBD1; clone_size: NA; j_call: TRBJ1-1
cdr3_nt: TGTGCCAGCAGTCAGGTGGGGAACACTGAAGCTTTGTTT; cdr3_aa: CASSQVGNTEALF; v_call: TRBV11-1; cdr3_length: 13; d_call: NA; clone_size: once; j_call: TRBJ1-1
cdr3_nt: TGCAGCTTAAGTGGGAGGAACACTGAAGCTTTCTTT; cdr3_aa: CSLSGRNTEAFF; v_call: TRBV29-1; cdr3_length: 12; d_call: NA; clone_size: NA; j_call: TRBJ1-1
cdr3_nt: TGTGCCAGCACCCCAGGGGGGGCCAACGTCCTGACTTTC; cdr3_aa: CASTPGGANVLTF; v_call: TRBV6-6; cdr3_length: 13; d_call: NA; clone_size: few; j_call: TRBJ2-6
cdr3_nt: TGCAGTGCTACCCCGGGCACTGAAGCTTTCTTT; cdr3_aa: CSATPGTEAFF; v_call: TRBV20-1; cdr3_length: 11; d_call: NA; clone_size: many; j_call: TRBJ1-1
cdr3_nt: TGTGCCAGCAGTCTCCTGACTGACACTGAAGCTTTCTTT; cdr3_aa: CASSLLTDTEAFF; v_call: TRBV12-3/TRBV12-4; cdr3_length: 13; d_call: NA; clone_size: many; j_call: TRBJ1-1
cdr3_nt: TGTGCCAGCAGCCCAGAGGTCTTACTAGCGGGAGTTCCTACCGGGGAGCTGTTTTTT; cdr3_aa: CASSPEVLLAGVPTGELFF; v_call: TRBV7-6; cdr3_length: 19; d_call: TRBD2; clone_size: NA; j_call: TRBJ2-2